The 23 T cell receptor beta chains below all came from one sample that was sequenced in a study of long-term antiretroviral therapy in people with HIV. At survey level, the immunoSEQ assay was run in its v3.0 version. The assay was immunoSEQ multiplex PCR, and TCRdb's table has in-frame clones only and misses some. The sample comprises 35,000 to 40,000 clones, approximately 79% of which are singletons, and about 5.2% rests with the top ten. Sequencing was performed on unsorted PBMCs, taken 1.5 years after starting antiretroviral therapy. Receptors were obtained from a man younger than 35 with HIV.

The rearrangement joins TRBV15 to TRBJ1-5; 7 nucleotides agree with TRBD1. In germline, CDR1 is LNHNV, CDR2 YYDKDF (reference sequence). The CDR3 covers 15 residues. With V trimmed by 0 bases and J by 11 bases, 10 bases remained unmatched. This CDR3 is CATSRDRGGDRTQHF. The CDR3 region has the DNA TGTGCCACCAGCAGAGATCGAGGGGGCGACAGGACCCAGCATTTT.

The V call is TRBV6-5, the J call TRBJ2-7; D remains unclear. The CDR3 is made up of 15 amino acids. CDR1 MNHEY and CDR2 SVGAGI come from the germline V gene. Trimming stripped 6 bases from V and 2 bases from J, with 17 bases between. CDR3 sequence (DNA): TGTGCCAGCAGAGATCAGTCTTTAGCTCCCTACGAGCAGTACTTC. Amino acids: CASRDQSLAPYEQYF.

The chain couples TRBV6-6 to TRBJ2-5, with TRBD2 matching 8 bases. Germline CDR1 and CDR2: MNHNY and SVGAGI (reference sequence). The CDR3 totals 16 residues. The J segment lost 4 bases and the V segment lost 6 bases, leaving 13 bases of the junction unmatched. The CDR3 nucleotides read TGTGCCAGCAGCCCCCGGGAGGGCGCCGACCCAGAGACCCAGTACTTC. Protein: CASSPREGADPETQYF.

The rearrangement joins TRBV7-9 to TRBJ1-1; the D is unclear. Germline CDR1 reads SEHNR; CDR2 reads FQNEAQ (reference sequence). Deletions cut 5 bases from V and 4 bases from J, with 8 bases between. The CDR3 is made up of 12 amino acids. The CDR3 loop reads CASSPSFTEAFF. The CDR3 coding sequence is TGTGCCAGCAGCCCATCTTTCACTGAAGCTTTCTTT.

This clone was counted a few times. The V call is TRBV28, the J call TRBJ1-5, with D unresolved. The germline CDR1 and CDR2 sequences are MDHEN and SYDVKM. The CDR3 has 14 amino acids. The V end lost 5 bases, the J end lost 5 bases, and 13 bases lay between the germline ends. The CDR3 here is CASSLRAPHQPQHF. The CDR3 region has the DNA TGTGCCAGCAGTCTACGCGCGCCGCATCAGCCCCAGCATTTT. Drawing the rest from reference TRBV28 and TRBJ1-5, the complete variable domain is DVKVTQSSRYLVKRTGEKVFLECVQDMDHENMFWYRQDPGLGLRLIYFSYDVKMKEKGDIPEGYSVSREKKERFSLILESASTNQTSMYLCASSLRAPHQPQHFGDGTRLSIL.

This chain connects TRBV29-1 to TRBJ1-2; D unresolved. The CDR3 has 11 amino acids. Germline lookup yields CDR1 SQVTM and CDR2 ANQGSEA. The V gene lost 1 base and the J gene lost 6 bases, with 6 bases spanning the gap. The CDR3: CSVEGGDGYTF. The CDR3 DNA is TGCAGCGTTGAAGGGGGAGATGGCTACACCTTC.

This chain joins TRBV25-1 and TRBJ1-2, with TRBD1 identical over 7 bases. This CDR3 spans 14 amino acids. CDR1 and CDR2 from the germline V gene are MGHDK and SYGVNS. The ends lost 6 bases at V and 2 bases at J; junction bases unmatched: 6. The CDR3 sequence: CASSHRGINYGYTF. DNA of the CDR3: TGTGCCAGCAGCCACAGGGGTATAAACTATGGCTACACCTTC.

The rearrangement uses TRBV4-3 and TRBJ2-7, with D possibly being TRBD2 (5 bases). CDR1 LGHNA and CDR2 YSLEER come from the germline V gene. The CDR3 runs 14 residues. V was clipped by 1 base and J by 2 bases, with 9 bases between them. CDR3 in amino acids: CASSQVLAPYEQYF. CDR3 bases: TGCGCCAGCAGCCAAGTGCTAGCCCCCTACGAGCAGTACTTC.

The chain is built from TRBV5-1 and TRBJ2-1; the match to TRBD2 covers 11 bases. Per the germline V gene, CDR1 is SGHRS and CDR2 is YFSETQ. The CDR3 is made up of 16 amino acids. Trimming at V came to 4 bases and at J to 8 bases, leaving 11 bases not matched to a gene. The CDR3 reads CASSLIAGGPQDEQFF. The CDR3 nucleotides are TGCGCCAGCAGCCTCATAGCGGGAGGGCCTCAGGATGAGCAGTTCTTC.

J is TRBJ1-1 and V is TRBV6-6; D ambiguous. The CDR3 length is 15 residues. The V end lost 2 bases, the J end lost 7 bases, and 17 bases lay between the germline ends. From germline, CDR1 is MNHNY and CDR2 SVGAGI (reference sequence). CDR3 amino acids: CASSYEAATVGEAFF. The CDR3 nucleotides are TGTGCCAGCAGTTACGAGGCAGCGACCGTTGGTGAAGCTTTCTTT.

This clone was detected a few times. The chain uses TRBV2 and TRBJ2-7; D ambiguous. CDR3 size: 14 residues. Trimming left V 7 bases short and J 5 bases short, with 18 bases between. CDR1 SNHLY and CDR2 FYNNEI come from the germline V gene. The CDR3 protein is CASTEDRLVDEQYF. The CDR3 nucleotides are TGTGCCAGCACCGAGGATCGGCTAGTCGACGAGCAGTACTTC.

The chain employs TRBV6-6 and TRBJ2-3, with 10 bases lining up with TRBD2. Per the germline V gene, CDR1 is MNHNY and CDR2 is SVGAGI (reference sequence). The trim removed 5 bases at V and 6 bases at J, leaving 8 bases unmatched. The CDR3 consists of 15 residues. This CDR3 reads CASSPSGRVRDTQYF. CDR3 nucleotide sequence: TGTGCCAGCAGTCCCAGCGGGAGGGTCCGGGATACGCAGTATTTT.

The V call is TRBV9, the J call TRBJ2-2; a weak D match, TRBD2 (5 bases). Germline V gives CDR1 SGDLS, CDR2 YYNGEE. The CDR3 runs to 14 residues. With 0 bases removed from V and 8 bases from J, the gap between germline ends came to 11 bases. Here the CDR3 reads CASSVDSAWGELFF. Written as DNA, the CDR3 is TGTGCCAGCAGCGTAGATAGCGCTTGGGGGGAGCTGTTTTTT.

This clone was counted between two and nine times. This sequence joins TRBV5-4 and TRBJ2-7; D uncertain. This CDR3 spans 12 amino acids. Trimming took 4 bases from V and 6 from J, leaving 11 bases between them. Germline V gene lookup returns CDR1 SGHNT and CDR2 YYREEE (reference sequence). The chain's CDR3 is CASSAFSSEQYF. The CDR3 DNA is TGTGCCAGCAGCGCCTTCAGTTCCGAGCAGTACTTC.

As DNA, the CDR3 is TGCAGCGTTGAAGTGGACAGCGGTATATACGAGCAGTACTTC. It specifies CSVEVDSGIYEQYF. This chain connects TRBV29-1 to TRBJ2-7, with a tentative D call TRBD1 (6 bases). This CDR3 contains 14 residues. The V gene lost 1 base and the J gene lost 4 bases, with 14 bases spanning the gap. Germline CDR1 reads SQVTM; CDR2 reads ANQGSEA.

The rearrangement uses TRBV6-5 and TRBJ1-5; unclear D gene. V was pared by 5 bases and J by 0 bases, with 11 bases between. The germline V gene encodes CDR1 MNHEY and CDR2 SVGAGI. The CDR3 loop spans 15 amino acids. CDR3 loop: CASSATGFSNQPQHF. DNA for the CDR3: TGTGCCAGCAGTGCGACTGGGTTTAGCAATCAGCCCCAGCATTTT.

The chain couples TRBV28 to TRBJ2-3, with D uncertain. Between the trimmed V and J ends, which lost 2 bases and 4 bases, there was a span of 10 bases. Per germline, CDR1 MDHEN and CDR2 SYDVKM. This CDR3 contains 14 residues. CDR3 protein: CASSLPGFPDTQYF. In nucleotides, the CDR3 is TGTGCCAGCAGTTTACCCGGGTTTCCAGATACGCAGTATTTT.

The chain couples TRBV11-3 to TRBJ2-1; the D gene is possibly TRBD1 (6 bases). Germline values: CDR1 SGHNT, CDR2 YENEEA. This CDR3 has 14 amino acids. Trimming cost V 1 base and J 4 bases, with 8 bases left between them. CDR3 amino acids: CASSLGQGYNEQFF. The CDR3 region has the DNA TGTGCCAGCAGCTTAGGGCAGGGGTACAATGAGCAGTTCTTC.

The rearrangement joins TRBV7-2 to TRBJ2-7; D tentatively reads TRBD1 or TRBD2 (5 bases each). The ends were cut back, 1 base at V and 5 bases at J, with 15 bases in the middle. CDR3 length: 15 amino acids. CDR1 and CDR2 (germline): SGHTA, FQGNSA. The CDR3 DNA follows: TGTGCCAGCAGCTTAGGTGCAGGGAGATTCGACGAGCAGTACTTC. Translated: CASSLGAGRFDEQYF.

The chain has TRBV4-3 and TRBJ1-2; TRBD1 matches at 10 bases. The CDR3 extends over 16 amino acids. Germline-derived CDR1 and CDR2 are LGHNA and YSLEER. With 0 bases clipped from V and 4 bases from J, the junction kept 5 bases outside the gene matches. The CDR3 reads CASSQDSTGGIYGYTF. DNA of the CDR3: TGCGCCAGCAGCCAAGATTCGACAGGGGGCATCTATGGCTACACCTTC.

The chain recombines TRBV27 with TRBJ1-5; the D gene is possibly TRBD1 (6 bases). Germline CDR1 MNHEY, CDR2 SMNVEV (reference sequence). Trimming took off 2 bases at V and 4 bases at J, with 12 bases between the two ends. There are 15 residues in the CDR3. The CDR3 DNA reads as TGTGCCAGCAGTTTACAGGGGACGGGAAATCAGCCCCAGCATTTT. Amino acid sequence: CASSLQGTGNQPQHF.

The chain recombines TRBV5-6 with TRBJ1-2; 8 bases fit TRBD1. Germline V lookup: CDR1 SGHDT, CDR2 YYEEEE. V lost 1 base to trimming and J lost 3 bases; unmatched junction nucleotides: 5. The CDR3 contains 15 residues. This CDR3 reads CASSLRPGGDYGYTF. The CDR3 DNA is TGTGCCAGCAGCTTGCGTCCAGGGGGCGACTATGGCTACACCTTC.

The V gene is TRBV6-6, the J gene TRBJ1-5; TRBD1 agrees at 7 bases. This CDR3 has 12 amino acids. The V and J ends lost 9 bases and 2 bases, in that order; junction bases with no gene match: 1. CDR1 and CDR2 (germline): MNHNY, SVGAGI (reference sequence). CDR3 sequence: CASQGGNQPQHF. CDR3 nucleotide sequence: TGTGCCAGTCAGGGGGGCAATCAGCCCCAGCATTTT.